The 8 T cell receptor beta chains listed next were all sequenced from one sample in a study of blood T cell repertoires in COVID-19. Assay used: immunoSEQ multiplex PCR; TCRdb lists only in-frame clones, some missing. Altogether under 300,000 clones are present, about 87% being singletons, with the ten largest covering roughly 3.6%. The sequenced sample was peripheral blood. Receptors were obtained from a woman in her forties with acute or convalescent COVID-19.

V and J are TRBV6-1 and TRBJ1-2; the D gene is possibly TRBD1 (6 bases). Germline CDR1 is MNHNS and CDR2 is SASEGT. The V gene lost 1 base and the J gene lost 6 bases, with 12 bases spanning the gap. The CDR3 runs to 14 residues. CDR3 nucleotide sequence: TGTGCCAGCAGTGAAGGGGGGGGCGCCGATGGCTACACCTTC. This sequence encodes CASSEGGGADGYTF.

The chain joins TRBV5-6 to TRBJ2-5; 11 nucleotides match TRBD2. The CDR3 has 16 amino acids. The germline CDR1 and CDR2 sequences are SGHDT and YYEEEE. V dropped 3 bases and J dropped 2; count of bases not matched to a gene: 6. DNA for the CDR3: TGTGCCAGCAGCTCCGGACTAGCGGGTCCTCAAGAGACCCAGTACTTC. Amino acid sequence: CASSSGLAGPQETQYF.

This clone came up a few times. The gene calls are TRBV12-5 and TRBJ1-5; tentative D call: TRBD1 (6 bases). There are 14 residues in the CDR3. Trimming took off 6 bases at V and 7 bases at J, with 16 bases between the two ends. Germline V lookup: CDR1 LGHNT, CDR2 FRNRAP. In nucleotides, the CDR3 is TGTGCTAGTGGCGGAGAGGGGGGGCTGCAGCCCCAGCATTTT. It translates to CASGGEGGLQPQHF.

The chain recombines TRBV5-1 with TRBJ1-2; D possibly corresponds to TRBD1 (6 bases). The V end lost 4 bases, the J end lost 2 bases, and 9 bases lay between the germline ends. This CDR3 is built from 13 residues. CDR1 SGHRS and CDR2 YFSETQ come from the germline V gene. CDR3 residues: CASSPDSNYGYTF. CDR3 in DNA: TGCGCCAGCAGCCCGGACAGCAACTATGGCTACACCTTC.

The gene calls are TRBV2 and TRBJ2-1; the match to TRBD1 covers 10 bases. This CDR3 is 12 amino acids long. Germline V gene lookup returns CDR1 SNHLY and CDR2 FYNNEI. V was pared by 8 bases and J by 6 bases, with 1 base of the junction left unmatched. CDR3 in DNA: TGTGCCAGCGACAGGGGGCTCAATGAGCAGTTCTTC. It encodes CASDRGLNEQFF. The full variable domain, its missing parts supplied by reference TRBV2 and TRBJ2-1, is EPEVTQTPSHQVTQMGQEVILRCVPISNHLYFYWYRQILGQKVEFLVSFYNNEISEKSEIFDDQFSVERPDGSNFTLKIRSTKLEDSAMYFCASDRGLNEQFFGPGTRLTVL.

The genes are TRBV27 and TRBJ2-1, with 8 positions matching TRBD1. The V gene end was trimmed by 1 base and the J gene end by 6 bases; junction bases not matched to a gene: 5. The CDR3 contains 15 residues. Germline CDR1 and CDR2: MNHEY and SMNVEV (reference sequence). The CDR3 region is CASSLLTGDINEQFF. As DNA, the CDR3 is TGTGCCAGCAGTTTATTGACAGGGGACATCAATGAGCAGTTCTTC.

In DNA, the CDR3 is TGTGCCATCAGACAGGGGGCGCCAGGTCAGCCCCAGCATTTT. Amino acids: CAIRQGAPGQPQHF. The chain combines TRBV10-3 with TRBJ1-5; 9 bases agree with TRBD1. The CDR3 totals 14 residues. Germline-derived CDR1 and CDR2 are ENHRY and SYGVKD. Trimming at V came to 6 bases and at J to 6 bases, leaving 6 bases not matched to a gene.

The CDR3 loop reads CASSPGDNYGYTF. In DNA form, the CDR3 reads TGTGCCAGCTCCCCCGGGGATAACTATGGCTACACCTTC. The rearrangement links TRBV2 to TRBJ1-2; D remains ambiguous. The germline gives CDR1 SNHLY, CDR2 FYNNEI. V was clipped by 8 bases and J by 1 base, with 11 bases between them. The CDR3 extends over 13 amino acids.